This TCR beta chain derives from a study of cytotoxic CD8 clonotypes in ibrutinib-treated CLL. The study's findings and limits: Clonality went higher at ibrutinib response and then dropped back toward baseline at progression.

A note on this clone: Its antigen is unknown.

Clones were read by immunoSEQ multiplex PCR, and TCRdb kept only the in-frame ones, dropping some. The sample has just over 35,000 clones; about two thirds are singletons. Germline V gene data show CDR1 as SQVTM and CDR2 as ANQGSEA. With 6 bases removed from V and 6 bases from J, the gap between germline ends came to 18 bases. The CDR3 spans 13 residues. V is TRBV29-1 and J is TRBJ2-7; D is ambiguous. Specimen: PBMCs, collected at disease progression, from a patient treated with ibrutinib. The sequence came from a human donor with chronic lymphocytic leukemia. The CDR3 bases are TGCAGCGTCCGACCCAGTTCGACGTCCGAGCAGTACTTC. Amino acid sequence: CSVRPSSTSEQYF.